This T cell receptor beta chain was sequenced in a study of T cells expressing NK-cell markers. Across the whole study: The TCR beta repertoires originated in sorted CD3+CD56+NKG2C+, CD3+CD56+NKG2C- and CD3+CD56-NKG2C+ T cells. Findings and caveats of the study: No clear determination of HCMV specificity was made for expanded NKG2C+ T cell clones. There were a few donors in whom these clonotypes also led the CD3+CD56-NKG2C+ fraction.

The authors generated TCR beta cDNA through 5'RACE template switching with UMIs. After re-calling the 5' RACE reads, TCRdb lists one entry per CDR3 protein, DNA absent. Its table lists about 400,000 distinct CDR3 sequences. Germline loops: CDR1 SEHNR, CDR2 FQNEAQ (reference sequence). This CDR3 has 13 amino acids. Remarks on this clonotype: The antigen is not known.

Sequenced sample: blood T cells: a sorted CD56 or NKG2C T cell subset, CD4+ or CD8+ T cells, or bulk PBMC T cells (not recorded which). V usage is TRBV7-9 and J usage is TRBJ1-1. The sequence derives from a woman between 50 and 59 years old in good health. The CDR3 protein is CASTGTMNTEAFF.